A selection of T cell receptor beta chains follows, all from one sample in a study of T cell repertoires in cytomegalovirus infection. TCRdb passed the reads through MiXCR, listing each CDR3 protein once. The profile shows 680,000 or so distinct CDR3 sequences, around a third of them singletons. These receptors' targets are unknown. The sample here was cultured PBMCs, taken from culture after CMV antigen stimulation. These receptors came from a human donor in good health (CMV status not recorded). Some clones in this sample may be carry-over from other donors' samples. Both conserved end residues are part of each CDR3. Each record gives: J gene, D gene, clone size, V gene, CDR3 DNA, CDR3 protein. A D gene is named only where the DNA matches it firmly. Some rows have no size entry. The others give once, few or many, or a class for an expanded clone.

TRBJ2-3,NA,NA,TRBV7-2,TGTGCCAGCAGCCTATTCGGGCCCACATATACGCAGTATTTT,CASSLFGPTYTQYF
TRBJ2-5,NA,NA,TRBV2,TGTGCCAGCAGACGGGACCCCCAAGAGACCCAGTACTTC,CASRRDPQETQYF
TRBJ2-3,NA,NA,TRBV20-1,TGCAGTGCCCATCAGACAGGCACAGATACGCAGTATTTT,CSAHQTGTDTQYF
TRBJ1-4,TRBD1,NA,TRBV28,TGTGCCAGCAGTTCCGGGACAGTAAATGAAAAACTGTTTTTT,CASSSGTVNEKLFF
TRBJ2-3,TRBD2,NA,TRBV7-9,TGTCCCAGCAGCCCCCGGCCTAGCGGGTCTTATACGCAGTATTTT,CPSSPRPSGSYTQYF
TRBJ1-2,TRBD1,once,TRBV2,TGTGCCAGCAGTGAGCTGACAGGGGTCAGCGGCTACACCTTC,CASSELTGVSGYTF
TRBJ2-1,TRBD2,many,TRBV7-2,TGTGCCAGCAGCCGCGGGGGGAGCCTCTCCTACAATGAGCAGTTCTTC,CASSRGGSLSYNEQFF
TRBJ1-5,NA,NA,TRBV7-8,TGTGCCAGCAGCCGGATGGGGGGGACACCCAATCAGCCCCAGCATTTT,CASSRMGGTPNQPQHF
TRBJ1-5,NA,NA,TRBV7-8,TGTGCCAGCAGCTTAGCTCAGGGATGGAGCAATCAGCCCCAGCATTTT,CASSLAQGWSNQPQHF
TRBJ2-1,NA,NA,TRBV12-3/TRBV12-4,TGTGCCAGCTCTTGGAGTGGGACCGCGTACAATGAGCAGTTCTTC,CASSWSGTAYNEQFF
TRBJ1-1,NA,few,TRBV14,TGTGCCAGCAGCCAAGTGGACAGTCACACTGAAGCTTTCTTT,CASSQVDSHTEAFF
TRBJ1-6,NA,NA,TRBV20-1,TGCAGTGCTAGAGGTGCAGGGTTATATAATTCACCCCTCCACTTT,CSARGAGLYNSPLHF
TRBJ2-2,TRBD2,many,TRBV7-8,TGTGCCAGCAGCCCTAGGACTAGCGGGAGGCCGAACACCGGGGAGCTGTTTTTT,CASSPRTSGRPNTGELFF
TRBJ2-1,NA,NA,TRBV5-1,TGCGCCAGCAGCTTGGGTGGGCAGGACTCCTACAATGAGCAGTTCTTC,CASSLGGQDSYNEQFF
TRBJ2-7,TRBD1,NA,TRBV10-3,TGTGCCATCAGTGAGGACCCTGGGACAGCTAAATACGAGCAGTACTTC,CAISEDPGTAKYEQYF
TRBJ2-1,TRBD2,NA,TRBV10-3,TGTGCCACTGGACTAGCGGGAGAGAGTGAGCAGTTCTTC,CATGLAGESEQFF
TRBJ1-4,NA,few,TRBV15,TGTGCCACCAGCAGAGGCAGGCTTGCAACTAATGAAAAACTGTTTTTT,CATSRGRLATNEKLFF
TRBJ1-5,NA,few,TRBV28,TGTGCCAGCAGTAGTTTCGGGCGTCTGGGAGGTCGCGGCAATCAGCCCCAGCATTTT,CASSSFGRLGGRGNQPQHF